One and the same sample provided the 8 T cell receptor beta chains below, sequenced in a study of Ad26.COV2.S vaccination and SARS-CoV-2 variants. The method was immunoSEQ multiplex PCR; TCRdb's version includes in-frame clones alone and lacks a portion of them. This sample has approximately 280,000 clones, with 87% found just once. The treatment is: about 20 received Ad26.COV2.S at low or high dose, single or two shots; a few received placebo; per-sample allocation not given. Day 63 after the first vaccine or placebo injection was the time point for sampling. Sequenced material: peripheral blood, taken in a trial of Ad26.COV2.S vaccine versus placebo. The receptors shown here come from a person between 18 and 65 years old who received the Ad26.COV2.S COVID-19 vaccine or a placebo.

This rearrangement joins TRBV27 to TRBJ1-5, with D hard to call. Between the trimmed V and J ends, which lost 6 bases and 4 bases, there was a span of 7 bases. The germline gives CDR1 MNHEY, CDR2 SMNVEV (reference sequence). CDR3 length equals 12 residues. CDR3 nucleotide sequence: TGTGCCAGCAGCGAACTTAATCAGCCCCAGCATTTT. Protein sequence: CASSELNQPQHF.

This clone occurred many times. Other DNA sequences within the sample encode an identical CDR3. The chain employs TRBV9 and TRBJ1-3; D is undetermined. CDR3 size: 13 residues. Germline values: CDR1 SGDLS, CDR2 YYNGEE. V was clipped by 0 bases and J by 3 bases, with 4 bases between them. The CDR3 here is CASSVGDGNTIYF. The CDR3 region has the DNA TGTGCCAGCAGCGTAGGGGATGGAAACACCATATATTTT. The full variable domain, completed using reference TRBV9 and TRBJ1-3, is DSGVTQTPKHLITATGQRVTLRCSPRSGDLSVYWYQQSLDQGLQFLIQYYNGEERAKGNILERFSAQQFPDLHSELNLSSLELGDSALYFCASSVGDGNTIYFGEGSWLTVV.

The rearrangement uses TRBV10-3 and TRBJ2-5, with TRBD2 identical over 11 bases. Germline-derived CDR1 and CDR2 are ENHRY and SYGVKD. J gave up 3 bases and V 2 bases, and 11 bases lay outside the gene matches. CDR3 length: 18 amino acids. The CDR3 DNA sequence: TGTGCCATCAGTGAGCGGGGCGGGGTAGCGGGAGGGAAAGAGACCCAGTACTTC. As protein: CAISERGGVAGGKETQYF.

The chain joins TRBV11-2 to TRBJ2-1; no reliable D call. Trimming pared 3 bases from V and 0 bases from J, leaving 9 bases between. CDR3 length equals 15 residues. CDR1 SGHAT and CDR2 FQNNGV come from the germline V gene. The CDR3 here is CASSLRIGSYNEQFF. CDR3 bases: TGTGCCAGCAGCTTGAGAATCGGCTCCTACAATGAGCAGTTCTTC.

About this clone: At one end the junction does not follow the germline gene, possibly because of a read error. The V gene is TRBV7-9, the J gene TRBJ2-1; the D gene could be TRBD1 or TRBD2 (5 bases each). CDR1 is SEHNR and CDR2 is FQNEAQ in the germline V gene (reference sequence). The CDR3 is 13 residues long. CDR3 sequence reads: CASSSSRDRDRVF. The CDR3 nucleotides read TGTGCCAGCAGCTCGTCCCGGGACCGGGATCGGGTCTTC. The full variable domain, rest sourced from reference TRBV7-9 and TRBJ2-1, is DTGVSQNPRHKITKRGQNVTFRCDPISEHNRLYWYRQTLGQGPEFLTYFQNEAQLEKSRLLSDRFSAERPKGSFSTLEIQRTEQGDSAMYLCASSSSRDRDRVFGPGTRLTVL.

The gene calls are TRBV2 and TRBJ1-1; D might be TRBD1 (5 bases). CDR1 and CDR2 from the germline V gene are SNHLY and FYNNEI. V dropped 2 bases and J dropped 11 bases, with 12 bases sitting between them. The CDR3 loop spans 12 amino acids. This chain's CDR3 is CASSEIGTLAFF. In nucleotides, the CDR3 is TGTGCCAGCAGTGAAATTGGGACCCTTGCTTTCTTT. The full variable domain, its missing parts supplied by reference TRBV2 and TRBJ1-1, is EPEVTQTPSHQVTQMGQEVILRCVPISNHLYFYWYRQILGQKVEFLVSFYNNEISEKSEIFDDQFSVERPDGSNFTLKIRSTKLEDSAMYFCASSEIGTLAFFGQGTRLTVV.

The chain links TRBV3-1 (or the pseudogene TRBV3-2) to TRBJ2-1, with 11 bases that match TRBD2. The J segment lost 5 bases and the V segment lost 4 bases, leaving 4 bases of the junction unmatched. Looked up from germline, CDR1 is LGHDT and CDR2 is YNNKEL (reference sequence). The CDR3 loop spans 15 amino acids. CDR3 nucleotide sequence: TGTGCCAGCAGCCTCTCTAGCGGGGGGAACAATGAGCAGTTCTTC. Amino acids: CASSLSSGGNNEQFF.

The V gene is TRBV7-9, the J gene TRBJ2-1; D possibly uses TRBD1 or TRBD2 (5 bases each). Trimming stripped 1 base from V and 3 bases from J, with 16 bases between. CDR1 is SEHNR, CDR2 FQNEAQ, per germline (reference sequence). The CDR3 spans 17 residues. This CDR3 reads CASSLGGLGLRYNEQFF. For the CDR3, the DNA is TGTGCCAGCAGCTTAGGGGGCCTTGGACTCCGCTACAATGAGCAGTTCTTC.